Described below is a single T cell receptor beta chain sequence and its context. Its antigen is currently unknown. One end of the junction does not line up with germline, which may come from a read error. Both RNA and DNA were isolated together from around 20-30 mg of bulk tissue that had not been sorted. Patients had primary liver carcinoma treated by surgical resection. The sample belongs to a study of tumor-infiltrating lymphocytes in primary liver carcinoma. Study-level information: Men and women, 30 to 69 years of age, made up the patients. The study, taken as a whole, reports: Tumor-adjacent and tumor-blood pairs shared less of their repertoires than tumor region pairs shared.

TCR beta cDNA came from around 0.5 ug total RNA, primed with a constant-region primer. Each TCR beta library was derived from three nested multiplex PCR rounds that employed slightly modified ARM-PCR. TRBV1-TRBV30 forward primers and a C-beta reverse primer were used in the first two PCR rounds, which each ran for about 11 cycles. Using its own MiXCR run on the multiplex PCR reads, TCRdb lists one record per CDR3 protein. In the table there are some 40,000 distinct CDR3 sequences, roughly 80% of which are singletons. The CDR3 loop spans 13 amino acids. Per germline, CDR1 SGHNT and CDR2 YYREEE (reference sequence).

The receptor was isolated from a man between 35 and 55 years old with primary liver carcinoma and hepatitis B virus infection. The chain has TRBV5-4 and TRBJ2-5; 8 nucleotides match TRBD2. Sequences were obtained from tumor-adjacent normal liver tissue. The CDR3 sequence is CASGPTSVETQYF. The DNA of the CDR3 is TGTGCCAGCGGCCCGACTAGCGTAGAGACCCAATACTTC. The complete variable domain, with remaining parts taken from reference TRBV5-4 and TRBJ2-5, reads ETGVTQSPTHLIKTRGQQVTLRCSSQSGHNTVSWYQQALGQGPQFIFQYYREEENGRGNFPPRFSGLQFPNYSSELNVNALELDDSALYLCASGPTSVETQYFGPGTRLLVL.